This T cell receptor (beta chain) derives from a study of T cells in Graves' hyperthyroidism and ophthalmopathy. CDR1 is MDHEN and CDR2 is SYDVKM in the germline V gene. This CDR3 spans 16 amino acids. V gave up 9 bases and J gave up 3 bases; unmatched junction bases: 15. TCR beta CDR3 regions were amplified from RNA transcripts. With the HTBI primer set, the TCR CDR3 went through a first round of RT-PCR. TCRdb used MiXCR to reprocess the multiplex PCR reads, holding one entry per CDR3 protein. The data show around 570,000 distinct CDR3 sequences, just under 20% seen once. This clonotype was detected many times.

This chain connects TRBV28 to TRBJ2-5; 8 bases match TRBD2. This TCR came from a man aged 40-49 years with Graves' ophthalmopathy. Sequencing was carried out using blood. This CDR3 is CASHRGGREREETQYF. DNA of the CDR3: TGTGCCAGTCACCGGGGGGGGCGGGAGCGGGAAGAGACCCAGTACTTC.